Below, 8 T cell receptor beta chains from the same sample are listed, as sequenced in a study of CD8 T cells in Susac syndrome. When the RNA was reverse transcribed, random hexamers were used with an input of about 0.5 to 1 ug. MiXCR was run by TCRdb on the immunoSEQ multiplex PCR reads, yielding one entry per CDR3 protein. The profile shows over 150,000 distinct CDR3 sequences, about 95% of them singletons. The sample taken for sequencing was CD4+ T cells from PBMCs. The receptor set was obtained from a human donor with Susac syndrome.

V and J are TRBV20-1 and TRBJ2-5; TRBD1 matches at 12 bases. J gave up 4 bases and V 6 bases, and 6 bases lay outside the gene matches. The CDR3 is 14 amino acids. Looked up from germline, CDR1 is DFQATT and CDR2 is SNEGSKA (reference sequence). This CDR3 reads CSALGQGAVETQYF. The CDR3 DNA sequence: TGCAGTGCGTTGGGACAGGGGGCAGTAGAGACCCAGTACTTC.

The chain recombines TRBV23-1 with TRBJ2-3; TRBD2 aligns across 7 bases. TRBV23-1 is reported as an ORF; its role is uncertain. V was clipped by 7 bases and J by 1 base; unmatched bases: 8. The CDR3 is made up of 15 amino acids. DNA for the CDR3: TGCGCCAGCACCCCTAGCGGAGCTGGCACAGATACGCAGTATTTT. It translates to CASTPSGAGTDTQYF.

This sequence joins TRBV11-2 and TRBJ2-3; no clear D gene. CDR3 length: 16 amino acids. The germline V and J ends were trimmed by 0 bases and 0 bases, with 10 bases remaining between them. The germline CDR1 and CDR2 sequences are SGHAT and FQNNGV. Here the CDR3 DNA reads TGTGCCAGCAGCTTAGATGGCAGCCATAGCACAGATACGCAGTATTTT. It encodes CASSLDGSHSTDTQYF.

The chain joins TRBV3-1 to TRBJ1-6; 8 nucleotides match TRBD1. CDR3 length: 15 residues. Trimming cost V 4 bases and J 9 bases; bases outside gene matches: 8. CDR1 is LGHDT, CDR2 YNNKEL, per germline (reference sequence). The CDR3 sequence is CASSPLMTGVSPLHF. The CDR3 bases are TGTGCCAGCAGCCCGCTTATGACAGGGGTTTCACCCCTCCACTTT.

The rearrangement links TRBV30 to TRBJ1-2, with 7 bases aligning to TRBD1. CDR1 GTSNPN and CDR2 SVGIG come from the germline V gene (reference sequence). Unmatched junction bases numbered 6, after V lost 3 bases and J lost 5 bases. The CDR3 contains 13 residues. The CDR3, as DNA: TGTGCCTGGAGGGACAGGCGATTATATGGCTACACCTTC. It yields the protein CAWRDRRLYGYTF.

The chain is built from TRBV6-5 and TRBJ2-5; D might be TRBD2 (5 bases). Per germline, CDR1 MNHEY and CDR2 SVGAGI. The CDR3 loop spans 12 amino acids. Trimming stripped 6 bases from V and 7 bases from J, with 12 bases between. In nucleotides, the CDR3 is TGTGCCAGCAGCCTCGGAGGTGCGACCCAGTACTTC. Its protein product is CASSLGGATQYF.

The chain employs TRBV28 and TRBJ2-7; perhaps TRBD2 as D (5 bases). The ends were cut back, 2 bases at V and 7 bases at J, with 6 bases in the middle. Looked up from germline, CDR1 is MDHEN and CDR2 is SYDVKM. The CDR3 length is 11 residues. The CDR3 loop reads CASSLRREQYF. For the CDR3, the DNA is TGTGCCAGCAGTTTAAGGAGGGAGCAGTACTTC.

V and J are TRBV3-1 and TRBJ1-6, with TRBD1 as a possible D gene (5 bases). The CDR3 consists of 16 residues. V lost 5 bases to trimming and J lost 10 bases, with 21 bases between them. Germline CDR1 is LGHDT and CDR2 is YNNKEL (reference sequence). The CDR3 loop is CASSARVEGRYSPLHF. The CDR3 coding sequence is TGTGCCAGCAGCGCCCGTGTTGAGGGACGGTACTCACCCCTCCACTTT.